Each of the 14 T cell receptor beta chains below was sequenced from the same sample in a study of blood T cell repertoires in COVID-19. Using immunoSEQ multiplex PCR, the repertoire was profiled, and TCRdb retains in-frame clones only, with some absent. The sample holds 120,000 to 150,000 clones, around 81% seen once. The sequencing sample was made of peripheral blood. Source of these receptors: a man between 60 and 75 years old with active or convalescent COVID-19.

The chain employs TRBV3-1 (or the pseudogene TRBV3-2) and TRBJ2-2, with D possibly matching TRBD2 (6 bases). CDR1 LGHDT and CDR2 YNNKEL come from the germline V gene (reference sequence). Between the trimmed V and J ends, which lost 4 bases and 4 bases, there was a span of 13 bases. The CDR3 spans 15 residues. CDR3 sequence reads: CASSRLASGTGELFF. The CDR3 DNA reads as TGTGCCAGCAGCCGGCTAGCGTCGGGCACCGGGGAGCTGTTTTTT.

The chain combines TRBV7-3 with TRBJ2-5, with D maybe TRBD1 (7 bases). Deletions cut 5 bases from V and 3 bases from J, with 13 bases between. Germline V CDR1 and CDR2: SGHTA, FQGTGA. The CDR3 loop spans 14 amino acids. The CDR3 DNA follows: TGTGCCAGCAGCAAAGGCGGGACAGAAGAGACCCAGTACTTC. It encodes CASSKGGTEETQYF.

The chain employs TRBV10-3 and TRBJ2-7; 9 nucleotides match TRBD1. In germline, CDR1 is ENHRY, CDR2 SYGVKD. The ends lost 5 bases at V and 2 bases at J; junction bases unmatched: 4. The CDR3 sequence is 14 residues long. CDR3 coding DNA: TGTGCCATCAGTCCGGGACAGGGCGCCTACGAGCAGTACTTC. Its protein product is CAISPGQGAYEQYF.

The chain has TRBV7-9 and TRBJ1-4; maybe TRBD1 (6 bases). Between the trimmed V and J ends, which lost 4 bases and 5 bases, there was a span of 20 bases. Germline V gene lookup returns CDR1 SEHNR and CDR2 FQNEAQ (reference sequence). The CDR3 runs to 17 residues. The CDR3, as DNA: TGTGCCAGCAGCTCACAGGGCCGGGCCAGTCCAAATGAAAAACTGTTTTTT. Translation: CASSSQGRASPNEKLFF.

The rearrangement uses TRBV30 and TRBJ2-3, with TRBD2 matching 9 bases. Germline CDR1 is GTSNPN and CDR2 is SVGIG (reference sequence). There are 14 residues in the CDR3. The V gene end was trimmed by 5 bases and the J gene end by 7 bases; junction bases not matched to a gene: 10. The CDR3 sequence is CAWGRGGRANTQYF. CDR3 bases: TGTGCCTGGGGGCGGGGCGGGAGGGCCAATACGCAGTATTTT.

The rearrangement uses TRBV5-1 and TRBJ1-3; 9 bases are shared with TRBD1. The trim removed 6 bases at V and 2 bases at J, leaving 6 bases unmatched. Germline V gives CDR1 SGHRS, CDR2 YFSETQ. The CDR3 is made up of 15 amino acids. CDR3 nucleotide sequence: TGCGCCAGCAACCCCGGGGACAGGGCTGGAAACACCATATATTTT. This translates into CASNPGDRAGNTIYF.

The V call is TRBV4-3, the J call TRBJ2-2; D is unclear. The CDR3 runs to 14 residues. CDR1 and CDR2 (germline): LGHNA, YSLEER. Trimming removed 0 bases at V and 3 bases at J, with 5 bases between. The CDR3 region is CASSQDGHTGELFF. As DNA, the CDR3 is TGCGCCAGCAGCCAAGACGGTCACACCGGGGAGCTGTTTTTT.

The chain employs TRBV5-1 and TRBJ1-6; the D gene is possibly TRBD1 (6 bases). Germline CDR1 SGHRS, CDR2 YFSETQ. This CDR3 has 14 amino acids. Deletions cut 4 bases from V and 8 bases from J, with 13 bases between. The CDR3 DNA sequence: TGCGCCAGCAGCGGGGGCGGTGTTCATTCACCCCTCCACTTT. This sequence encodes CASSGGGVHSPLHF.

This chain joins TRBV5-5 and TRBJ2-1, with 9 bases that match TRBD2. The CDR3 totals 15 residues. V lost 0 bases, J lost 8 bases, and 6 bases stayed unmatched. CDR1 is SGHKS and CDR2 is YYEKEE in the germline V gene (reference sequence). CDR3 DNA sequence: TGTGCCAGCAGCTTGGAAGGACTAGCGATACATGAGCAGTTCTTC. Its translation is CASSLEGLAIHEQFF.

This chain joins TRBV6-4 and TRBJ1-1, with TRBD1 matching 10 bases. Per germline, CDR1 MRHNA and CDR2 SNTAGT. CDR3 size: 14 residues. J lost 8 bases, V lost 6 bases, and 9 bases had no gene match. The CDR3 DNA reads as TGTGCCAGCAGGAAGGACAGGGGGGCCGGGGAAGCTTTCTTT. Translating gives CASRKDRGAGEAFF.

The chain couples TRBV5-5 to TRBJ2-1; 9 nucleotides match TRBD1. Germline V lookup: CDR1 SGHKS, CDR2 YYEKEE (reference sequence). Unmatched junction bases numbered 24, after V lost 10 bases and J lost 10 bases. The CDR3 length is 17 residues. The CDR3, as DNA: TGTGCCTTCTGGGACAGGGTCTTAGCGGGCCCCTCTGGGGAGCAGTTCTTC. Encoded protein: CAFWDRVLAGPSGEQFF.

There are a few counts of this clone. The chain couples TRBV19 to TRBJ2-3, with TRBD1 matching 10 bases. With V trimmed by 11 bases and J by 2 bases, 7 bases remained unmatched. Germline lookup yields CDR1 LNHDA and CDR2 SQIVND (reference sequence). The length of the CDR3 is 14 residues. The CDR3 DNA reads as TGTGCCTCCCGGACAGGGGGATACACAGATACGCAGTATTTT. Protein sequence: CASRTGGYTDTQYF.

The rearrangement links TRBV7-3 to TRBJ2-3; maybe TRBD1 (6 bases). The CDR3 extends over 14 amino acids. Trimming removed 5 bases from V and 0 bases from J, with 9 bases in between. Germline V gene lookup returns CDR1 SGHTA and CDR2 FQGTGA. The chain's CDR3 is CASSADRSTDTQYF. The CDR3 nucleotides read TGTGCCAGCAGCGCTGACAGGAGCACAGATACGCAGTATTTT.

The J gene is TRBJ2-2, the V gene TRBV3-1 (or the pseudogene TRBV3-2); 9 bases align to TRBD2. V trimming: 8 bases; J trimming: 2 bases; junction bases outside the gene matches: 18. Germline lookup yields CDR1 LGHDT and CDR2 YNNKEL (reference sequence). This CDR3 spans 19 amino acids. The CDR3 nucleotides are TGTGCCAGCGAAAAAGGGGGTTGCGGGAGGGGCGGTAACACCGGGGAGCTGTTTTTT. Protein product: CASEKGGCGRGGNTGELFF.